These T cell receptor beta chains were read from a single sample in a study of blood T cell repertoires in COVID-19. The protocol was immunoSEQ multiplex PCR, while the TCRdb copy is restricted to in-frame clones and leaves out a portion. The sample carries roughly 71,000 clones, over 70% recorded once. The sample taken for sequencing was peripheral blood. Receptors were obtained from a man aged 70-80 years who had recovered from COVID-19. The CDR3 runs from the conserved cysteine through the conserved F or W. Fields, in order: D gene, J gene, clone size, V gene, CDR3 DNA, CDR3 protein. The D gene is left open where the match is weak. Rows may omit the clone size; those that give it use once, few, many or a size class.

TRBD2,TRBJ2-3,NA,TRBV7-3,TGTGCCAGCAGCTTAATAGCGGGGGGGCTAGATACGCAGTATTTT,CASSLIAGGLDTQYF
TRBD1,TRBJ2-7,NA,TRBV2,TGTGCCAGCATCAGGGGACAGGAAAGCTACGAGCAGTACTTC,CASIRGQESYEQYF
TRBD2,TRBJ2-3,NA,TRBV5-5,TGTGCCAGCAGCTTGGGACTAGCGGGGGGGCTGGCCACAGATACGCAGTATTTT,CASSLGLAGGLATDTQYF
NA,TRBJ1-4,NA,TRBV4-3,TGCGCCAGCAGCCAAGATCCCGTACAGGCTTCGGGGGGTGAAAAACTGTTTTTT,CASSQDPVQASGGEKLFF
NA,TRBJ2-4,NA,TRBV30,TGTGCCTGGAGTGTACAGGGAATATACATTCAGTACTTC,CAWSVQGIYIQYF
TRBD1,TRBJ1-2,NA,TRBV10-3,TGTGCCATCAGTGTTGGACAGGGGGAAGTCTATGGCTACACCTTC,CAISVGQGEVYGYTF
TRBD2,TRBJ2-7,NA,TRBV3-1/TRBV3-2,TGTGCCAGCAGCCACCGAAGGCGGGAGAGCTCCTACGAGCAGTACTTC,CASSHRRRESSYEQYF
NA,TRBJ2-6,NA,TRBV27,TGTGCCAGCAGTTTTGGGGCTGCTGGGGCCAACGTCCTGACTTTC,CASSFGAAGANVLTF
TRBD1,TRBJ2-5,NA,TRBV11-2,TGTGCCAGCAGCATACAGGGGGAGACCCAGTACTTC,CASSIQGETQYF
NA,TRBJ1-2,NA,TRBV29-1,TGCAGCGTTGAATCCGTCAGGGATAATGGCTACACCTTC,CSVESVRDNGYTF
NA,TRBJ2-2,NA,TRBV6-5,TGTGCCAGCAGTTTCTCCGGGGAGACCACCGGGGAGCTGTTTTTT,CASSFSGETTGELFF
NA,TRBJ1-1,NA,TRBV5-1,TGCGCCAGCAGCTACAGGGTAGACACTGAAGCTTTCTTT,CASSYRVDTEAFF
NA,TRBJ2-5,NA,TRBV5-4,TGTGCCAGCAGCCCTGCGGGGGCCCCAATTCGGGAGACCCAGTACTTC,CASSPAGAPIRETQYF
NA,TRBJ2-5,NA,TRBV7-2,TGTGCCAGCAGCTTAGTGTCCGGGAAAACAGAGACCCAGTACTTC,CASSLVSGKTETQYF
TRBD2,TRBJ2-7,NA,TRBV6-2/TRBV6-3,TGTGCCAGCAGCGAACTAGCGGGGGGCTCCTACGAGCAGTACTTC,CASSELAGGSYEQYF
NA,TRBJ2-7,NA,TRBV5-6,TGTGCCAGACAAACGCGGGACGTGGCCTACGAGCAGTACTTC,CARQTRDVAYEQYF
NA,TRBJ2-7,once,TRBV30,TGTGCCTGGAGTTCAGGGGGGTCGGACGAGCAGTACTTC,CAWSSGGSDEQYF
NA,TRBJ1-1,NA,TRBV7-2,TGTGCCAGCAGCCCGTTGGGGGGTTGGAGCACTGAAGCTTTCTTT,CASSPLGGWSTEAFF
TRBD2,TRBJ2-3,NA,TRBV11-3,TGTGCCAGCAGCACGAGTCGGGGGGCAGATACGCAGTATTTT,CASSTSRGADTQYF
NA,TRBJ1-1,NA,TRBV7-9,TGTGCCAGCAGTTCACAGGGATCCGAGGGGACTGAAGCTTTCTTT,CASSSQGSEGTEAFF
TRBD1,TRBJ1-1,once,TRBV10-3,TGTGCCATCAGTGAAACAGGGGAGAGGGACACTGAAGCTTTCTTT,CAISETGERDTEAFF
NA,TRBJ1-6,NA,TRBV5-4,TGTGCCAGCAGCTTTCGGGACACTAATTCACCCCTCCACTTT,CASSFRDTNSPLHF
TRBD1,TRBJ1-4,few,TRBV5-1,TGCGCCAGCTCCCGGGGACAGCCAAATGAAAAACTGTTTTTT,CASSRGQPNEKLFF
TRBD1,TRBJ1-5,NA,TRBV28,TGTGCCAGCACCCGGGACAGGGGGAATCAGCCCCAGCATTTT,CASTRDRGNQPQHF
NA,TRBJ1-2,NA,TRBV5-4,TGTGCCAGCAGCCTTTTGGGAGACCCCCCCTATGGCTACACCTTC,CASSLLGDPPYGYTF
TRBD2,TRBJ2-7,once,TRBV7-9,TGTGCCAGCAGCGCAAGACTAGCGGGGGGGCCCGGCGAGCAGTACTTC,CASSARLAGGPGEQYF
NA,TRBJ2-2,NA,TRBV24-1,TGTGCCACCAGTGATAACGATTCGGGCACCGGGGAGCTGTTTTTT,CATSDNDSGTGELFF
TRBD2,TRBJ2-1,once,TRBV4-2,TGTGCCAGCAGCCAAGTCGGTAGCGGGGGGGCCAATGAGCAGTTCTTC,CASSQVGSGGANEQFF
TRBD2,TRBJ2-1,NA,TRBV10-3,TGTGCCATCAAGGAAACTAGCGATGGCAATGAGCAGTTCTTC,CAIKETSDGNEQFF
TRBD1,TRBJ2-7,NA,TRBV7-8,TGTGCCAGCAGCTCCCCGACGGGACAGGGGTTATACGAGCAGTACTTC,CASSSPTGQGLYEQYF
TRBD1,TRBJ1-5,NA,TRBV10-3,TGTGCCTCGCACCGGGACAGGAATCAGCCCCAGCATTTT,CASHRDRNQPQHF
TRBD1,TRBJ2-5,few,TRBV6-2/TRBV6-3,TGTGCCAGCAGTTACTATAGGACAGGGGACCAAGAGACCCAGTACTTC,CASSYYRTGDQETQYF
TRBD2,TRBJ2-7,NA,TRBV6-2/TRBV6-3,TGTGCCAGCAGTCAAGGACTAGGGTTGGCGGAGCAGTACTTC,CASSQGLGLAEQYF
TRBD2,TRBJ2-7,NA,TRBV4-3,TGCGCCAGCAGCCAAGATCGGCTAGCGGGAGCCTACGAGCAGTACTTC,CASSQDRLAGAYEQYF
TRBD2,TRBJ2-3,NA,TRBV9,TGTGCCAGCAGCCCCGGGACTAGCGGGGGGCTTAGCACAGATACGCAGTATTTT,CASSPGTSGGLSTDTQYF
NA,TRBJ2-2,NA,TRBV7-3,TGTGCCAGCAGCCTCCCCCCCACCGGGGAGCTGTTTTTT,CASSLPPTGELFF
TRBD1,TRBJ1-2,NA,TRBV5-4,TGTGCCAGCAGCTTCTCAGGGGGTGGCGGCTACACCTTC,CASSFSGGGGYTF
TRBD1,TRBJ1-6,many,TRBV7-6,TGTGCCAGCAGCTTGGGACAGGGTACTAATTCACCCCTCCACTTT,CASSLGQGTNSPLHF
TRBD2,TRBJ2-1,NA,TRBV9,TGTGCCAGCAGCTTACCGACTAGCGGACCTAACAATGAGCAGTTCTTC,CASSLPTSGPNNEQFF
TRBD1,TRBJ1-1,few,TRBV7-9,TGTGCCAGCAGCCCACAGGGGAGGAACACTGAAGCTTTCTTT,CASSPQGRNTEAFF
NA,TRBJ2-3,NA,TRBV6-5,TGTGCCAGCAGTAACCTACCCACAGATACGCAGTATTTT,CASSNLPTDTQYF
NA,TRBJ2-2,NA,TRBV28,TGTGCCAGCACCCTACGGGGCAGGGGCCGGACCGGGGAGCTGTTTTTT,CASTLRGRGRTGELFF
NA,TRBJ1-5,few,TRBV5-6,TGTGCCAGCAGCTTTTACCAGGTCAATCAGCCCCAGCATTTT,CASSFYQVNQPQHF
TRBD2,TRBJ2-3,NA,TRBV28,TGTGCCAGCAGTCCACTAGCGACCACCCCCCGAAGCACAGATACGCAGTATTTT,CASSPLATTPRSTDTQYF